These 10 T cell receptor beta chains originate from one sample sequenced in a study of blood T cell repertoires in COVID-19. Produced via immunoSEQ multiplex PCR; TCRdb's table is partial and in-frame only. The data contain about 160,000 clones, approximately 86% of them seen just once; the ten biggest clones take up 1.2%. The sample comprised peripheral blood. Receptor source: a man aged 55 to 70 who had recovered from COVID-19.

The chain recombines TRBV7-2 with TRBJ2-3, with 10 bases matching TRBD2. Germline V gene sequence: CDR1 SGHTA, CDR2 FQGNSA. Losses at the gene ends were 5 bases for V and 8 bases for J; bases not matched to a gene: 13. The CDR3 spans 16 residues. CDR3 region: CASSARGAGGLGTQYF. CDR3 nucleotide sequence: TGTGCCAGCAGCGCCCGAGGAGCGGGGGGGTTGGGTACGCAGTATTTT.

This chain joins TRBV5-4 and TRBJ1-1, with D unclear. Per the germline V gene, CDR1 is SGHNT and CDR2 is YYREEE (reference sequence). There are 12 residues in the CDR3. V shed 2 bases and J shed 7 bases, with 9 bases lying between them. The CDR3 sequence: CASSLGGFEAFF. The CDR3 coding sequence is TGTGCCAGCAGCTTAGGAGGGTTTGAAGCTTTCTTT.

The rearrangement uses TRBV12-1 and TRBJ2-7; no check of the table's D call, TRBD1, against the DNA was made. TRBV12-1 is deemed a pseudogene. The CDR3 contains 13 residues. CDR3 in amino acids: CASRSYRDYEQYF. For the CDR3, the DNA is TGTGCCAGCAGATCTTACAGGGACTACGAGCAGTACTTC.

The CDR3 loop reads CASSQGENTEAFF. CDR3 sequence (DNA): TGTGCCAGCAGCCAGGGGGAGAACACTGAAGCTTTCTTT. The genes are TRBV11-3 and TRBJ1-1; the match to TRBD1 covers 7 bases. Trimming removed 5 bases from V and 1 base from J; junction bases left unmatched: 1. Germline V gene data show CDR1 as SGHNT and CDR2 as YENEEA. The CDR3 length is 13 residues. The full variable domain, completed using reference TRBV11-3 and TRBJ1-1, is EAGVVQSPRYKIIEKKQPVAFWCNPISGHNTLYWYLQNLGQGPELLIRYENEEAVDDSQLPKDRFSAERLKGVDSTLKIQPAELGDSAVYLCASSQGENTEAFFGQGTRLTVV.

The chain combines TRBV19 with TRBJ1-6, with 7 bases fitting TRBD1. Germline trimming cut 6 bases from V and 9 bases from J; bases unmatched to any gene: 8. This CDR3 spans 14 amino acids. Germline CDR1 is LNHDA and CDR2 is SQIVND (reference sequence). DNA of the CDR3: TGTGCCAGTAGAGAGGGGGCGCGGCGTTCACCCCTCCACTTT. This sequence encodes CASREGARRSPLHF.

J is TRBJ2-1 and V is TRBV19, with 7 positions matching TRBD2. This CDR3 contains 16 residues. Germline V CDR1 and CDR2: LNHDA, SQIVND (reference sequence). After removal of 1 base from V and 7 bases from J, the junction contained 10 bases not matched to a gene. The CDR3 protein is CASSIVRPSGKNEQFF. The CDR3 DNA is TGTGCCAGTAGTATAGTTCGGCCCAGCGGGAAGAATGAGCAGTTCTTC. The variable domain in full, completed from reference TRBV19 and TRBJ2-1, reads DGGITQSPKYLFRKEGQNVTLSCEQNLNHDAMYWYRQDPGQGLRLIYYSQIVNDFQKGDIAEGYSVSREKKESFPLTVTSAQKNPTAFYLCASSIVRPSGKNEQFFGPGTRLTVL.

This sequence joins TRBV2 and TRBJ2-1; 10 bases are a match to TRBD2. With V trimmed by 5 bases and J by 4 bases, 5 bases remained unmatched. The CDR3 covers 15 residues. Per germline, CDR1 SNHLY and CDR2 FYNNEI. The CDR3 region is CASSPGTSAYNEQFF. The CDR3, as DNA: TGTGCCAGCAGTCCCGGGACTAGCGCATACAATGAGCAGTTCTTC. Full variable domain (missing parts from reference TRBV2 and TRBJ2-1): EPEVTQTPSHQVTQMGQEVILRCVPISNHLYFYWYRQILGQKVEFLVSFYNNEISEKSEIFDDQFSVERPDGSNFTLKIRSTKLEDSAMYFCASSPGTSAYNEQFFGPGTRLTVL.

The V gene is TRBV6-5, the J gene TRBJ2-7; D might be TRBD1 (5 bases). V was cut by 0 bases and J by 6 bases, with 15 bases left in between. The CDR3 is made up of 15 amino acids. Germline CDR1 is MNHEY and CDR2 is SVGAGI. The CDR3 loop reads CASSYSRSGYGEQYF. The CDR3 DNA sequence: TGTGCCAGCAGTTACTCACGTTCAGGGTACGGCGAGCAGTACTTC.

This chain connects TRBV6-5 to TRBJ2-7, with 7 bases fitting TRBD1. This CDR3 is built from 15 residues. J was trimmed by 2 bases and V by 0 bases; bases with no gene match: 4. The germline V gene has CDR1 MNHEY and CDR2 SVGAGI. Written as DNA, the CDR3 is TGTGCCAGCAGTTACTCGGGACAGTTCGCCTACGAGCAGTACTTC. This codes for CASSYSGQFAYEQYF.

This clone occurred a few times. This chain joins TRBV5-4 and TRBJ2-7, with TRBD1 as a possible D gene (6 bases). V dropped 4 bases and J dropped 0 bases, with 11 bases sitting between them. The CDR3 has 14 amino acids. Germline CDR1 reads SGHNT; CDR2 reads YYREEE (reference sequence). CDR3 nucleotides: TGTGCCAGCAGCCAAATACAGGGCTCCTACGAGCAGTACTTC. It is translated as CASSQIQGSYEQYF.